This T cell receptor beta chain is drawn from a study of blood T cell repertoires in COVID-19. Study-wide background: Acute and convalescent COVID-19 specimens originated in the United States, Italy and Spain. Sources were T cells, B-cell-depleted T cells, or PBMCs; the material itself was cDNA or gDNA.

Sequenced by immunoSEQ multiplex PCR; TCRdb stores in-frame clones only, minus some. This sample yields over 200,000 clones, of which 87% are seen a single time; 9.5% to 14% belongs to the top ten. Enrollees, roughly 18 to 89 years old, lived in 24 US areas. Recovery meant two consecutive negative NP/OP PCR tests, professional clearance, or resolved symptoms. V was pared by 0 bases and J by 9 bases, with 13 bases of the junction left unmatched. The CDR3 is 18 residues long. CDR1 and CDR2 from the germline V gene are SGHDN and FVKESK. Sequencing used PBMCs or T cells enriched from blood (not recorded which). This TCR derives from a man younger than 40 who had recovered from COVID-19. The gene calls are TRBV14 and TRBJ2-1, with TRBD1 matching 11 bases. The CDR3 region is CASSQDPPPGQGEIEQFF. CDR3 sequence (DNA): TGTGCCAGCAGCCAAGATCCGCCCCCGGGACAGGGGGAGATTGAGCAGTTCTTC.